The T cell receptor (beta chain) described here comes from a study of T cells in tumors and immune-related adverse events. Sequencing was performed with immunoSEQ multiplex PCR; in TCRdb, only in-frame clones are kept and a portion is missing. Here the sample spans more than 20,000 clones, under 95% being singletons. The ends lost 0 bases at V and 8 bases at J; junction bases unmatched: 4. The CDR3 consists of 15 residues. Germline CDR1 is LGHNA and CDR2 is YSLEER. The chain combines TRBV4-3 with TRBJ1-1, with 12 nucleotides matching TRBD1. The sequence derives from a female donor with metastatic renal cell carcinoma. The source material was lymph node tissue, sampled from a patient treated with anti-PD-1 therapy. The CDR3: CASSQDGTGGGEAFF. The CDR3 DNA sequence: TGCGCCAGCAGCCAAGATGGGACAGGGGGCGGAGAAGCTTTCTTT.